The 17 T cell receptor beta chains below were found in one sample sequenced in a study of neoadjuvant anti-PD-1 for oral cavity cancer. Clones were sequenced by immunoSEQ multiplex PCR, and TCRdb holds only the in-frame ones, with some missing. This sample has some 71,000 clones, with about 86% found just once. The material was PBMCs, obtained before nivolumab (anti-PD-1) treatment. These receptors were obtained from a person aged 40 to 85 with oral cavity squamous cell carcinoma.

The chain has TRBV5-1 and TRBJ1-1; 11 nucleotides align to TRBD1. Germline CDR1 is SGHRS and CDR2 is YFSETQ. The CDR3 is made up of 16 amino acids. V shed 5 bases and J 4 bases; nucleotides not matched to a gene: 10. The CDR3 protein is CASSLGQGAKGTEAFF. The DNA for the CDR3 is TGCGCCAGCAGTCTCGGACAGGGGGCTAAGGGCACTGAAGCTTTCTTT.

About this clone: At one end the junction does not follow the germline gene, possibly because of a read error. The chain carries TRBV10-3 and TRBJ1-4; D possibly corresponds to TRBD1 (6 bases). The CDR3 loop spans 21 amino acids. Per the germline V gene, CDR1 is ENHRY and CDR2 is SYGVKD. CDR3 in amino acids: CAMSASGVTRKGENLNEKLFF. Here the CDR3 DNA reads TGTGCCATGAGTGCTTCAGGGGTTACGAGAAAAGGCGAAAATTTAAATGAAAAACTGTTTTTT.

The rearrangement joins TRBV28 to TRBJ2-1; TRBD2 might be the D (6 bases). This CDR3 has 16 amino acids. The V and J ends lost 7 bases and 1 base respectively, with 17 bases between them. CDR1 and CDR2 from the germline V gene are MDHEN and SYDVKM. This CDR3 reads CASTFAGTSSYNEQFF. The CDR3 nucleotides read TGTGCCAGCACCTTCGCCGGGACTTCTTCCTACAATGAGCAGTTCTTC.

The gene calls are TRBV19 and TRBJ2-1; the match to TRBD2 covers 7 bases. The V segment lost 1 base and the J segment 0 bases; nucleotides outside the gene matches: 0. This CDR3 region has 15 residues. Germline-derived CDR1 and CDR2 are LNHDA and SQIVND (reference sequence). CDR3 DNA sequence: TGTGCCAGTAGTATAGCTAGCGGCTCCTACAATGAGCAGTTCTTC. As protein: CASSIASGSYNEQFF.

The gene calls are TRBV7-2 and TRBJ2-5, with D possibly being TRBD2 (7 bases). Germline loops: CDR1 SGHTA, CDR2 FQGNSA. V shed 5 bases and J shed 5 bases, with 15 bases lying between them. The CDR3 is 14 amino acids. For the CDR3, the DNA is TGTGCCAGCAGCCAAGGGGGGGCTGGGGAGACCCAGTACTTC. This gives the protein CASSQGGAGETQYF.

J is TRBJ2-5 and V is TRBV14; D is possibly TRBD1 or TRBD2 (5 bases each). Between the trimmed V and J ends, which lost 2 bases and 5 bases, there was a span of 12 bases. Germline V lookup: CDR1 SGHDN, CDR2 FVKESK. CDR3 length: 14 amino acids. This CDR3 reads CASSQWGTGETQYF. The CDR3 DNA sequence: TGTGCCAGCAGCCAATGGGGGACGGGGGAGACCCAGTACTTC.

This sequence joins TRBV7-6 and TRBJ1-3, with TRBD1 as a possible D gene (5 bases). Germline V gene sequence: CDR1 SGHVS, CDR2 FNYEAQ. V lost 1 base and J 0 bases, leaving 10 bases between the germline ends. The CDR3 runs 16 residues. Here the CDR3 reads CASSLEGPNSGNTIYF. CDR3 DNA sequence: TGTGCCAGCAGCTTAGAGGGGCCGAACTCTGGAAACACCATATATTTT. Drawing the rest from reference TRBV7-6 and TRBJ1-3, the complete variable domain is GAGVSQSPRYKVTKRGQDVALRCDPISGHVSLYWYRQALGQGPEFLTYFNYEAQQDKSGLPNDRFSAERPEGSISTLTIQRTEQRDSAMYRCASSLEGPNSGNTIYFGEGSWLTVV.

The chain couples TRBV9 to TRBJ1-1; D ambiguous. V was cut by 0 bases and J by 4 bases, with 13 bases left in between. Germline assignment: CDR1 SGDLS and CDR2 YYNGEE. The CDR3 runs 15 residues. The DNA of the CDR3 is TGTGCCAGCAGCGTAGGGTCTATCCCGGGCACTGAAGCTTTCTTT. This codes for CASSVGSIPGTEAFF.

About this clone itself: The same CDR3 also results from other DNA sequences found in this sample. The rearrangement links TRBV7-9 to TRBJ2-7, with D perhaps TRBD2 (6 bases). CDR1 is SEHNR and CDR2 is FQNEAQ in the germline V gene (reference sequence). Trimming took off 2 bases at V and 3 bases at J, with 8 bases between the two ends. The CDR3 spans 13 residues. CDR3 in DNA: TGTGCCAGCAGCTTATCCGGGGGCTACGAGCAGTACTTC. It encodes CASSLSGGYEQYF.

The chain has TRBV4-1 and TRBJ2-3; the D gene could be TRBD1 or TRBD2 (5 bases each). Trimming cost V 1 base and J 5 bases, with 13 bases left between them. The CDR3 extends over 15 amino acids. Germline CDR1 MGHRA, CDR2 YSYEKL. CDR3 DNA sequence: TGCGCCAGCAGCCAAGTTTCCGGGGACCAAGATACGCAGTATTTT. Translation: CASSQVSGDQDTQYF.

V usage is TRBV2 and J usage is TRBJ1-2, with D possibly matching TRBD1 (5 bases). V was pared by 6 bases and J by 4 bases, with 12 bases between. This CDR3 has 13 residues. Per the germline V gene, CDR1 is SNHLY and CDR2 is FYNNEI. Here the CDR3 reads CASSAGSGYGYTF. The CDR3 DNA reads as TGTGCCAGCAGCGCAGGGTCCGGCTATGGCTACACCTTC. The whole variable domain, remainder taken from reference TRBV2 and TRBJ1-2, is EPEVTQTPSHQVTQMGQEVILRCVPISNHLYFYWYRQILGQKVEFLVSFYNNEISEKSEIFDDQFSVERPDGSNFTLKIRSTKLEDSAMYFCASSAGSGYGYTFGSGTRLTVV.

This chain links TRBV28 with TRBJ1-2, with D possibly TRBD1 on 5 matching bases. Trimming stripped 6 bases from V and 4 bases from J, with 15 bases between. From germline, CDR1 is MDHEN and CDR2 SYDVKM. The CDR3 is 14 residues long. CDR3 coding DNA: TGTGCCAGCAGCCGATCACAGGCTTTCTATGGCTACACCTTC. Protein: CASSRSQAFYGYTF.

This chain joins TRBV6-6 and TRBJ2-1, with D possibly matching TRBD2 (5 bases). In germline, CDR1 is MNHNY, CDR2 SVGAGI (reference sequence). CDR3 size: 16 residues. V lost 0 bases and J lost 7, with 16 bases in between. The CDR3 coding sequence is TGTGCCAGCAGTTACTCCTTACTAGGGATGCATAATGAGCAGTTCTTC. This sequence encodes CASSYSLLGMHNEQFF.

This chain links TRBV15 with TRBJ1-1; tentative D call: TRBD1 (5 bases). The CDR3 length is 13 residues. The V and J ends lost 0 bases and 9 bases respectively, with 11 bases between them. Per germline, CDR1 LNHNV and CDR2 YYDKDF (reference sequence). The CDR3 sequence: CATSREGWGKAFF. In nucleotides, the CDR3 is TGTGCCACCAGCAGAGAGGGGTGGGGGAAAGCTTTCTTT.

CDR3 protein: CASSTRGGVETQYF. CDR3 nucleotide sequence: TGTGCCAGTAGTACCCGGGGTGGCGTCGAGACCCAGTACTTC. The chain has TRBV19 and TRBJ2-5; maybe TRBD2 (5 bases). Germline CDR1 and CDR2: LNHDA and SQIVND (reference sequence). The CDR3 has 14 residues. V lost 4 bases and J 5 bases, leaving 14 bases between the germline ends.

The chain couples TRBV29-1 to TRBJ1-2; tentatively, D is TRBD1 (6 bases). CDR1 and CDR2 from the germline V gene are SQVTM and ANQGSEA. V lost 0 bases and J 5 bases, leaving 13 bases between the germline ends. The CDR3 covers 14 residues. The CDR3 sequence: CSVEDLDRRYGYTF. The CDR3, as DNA: TGCAGCGTTGAAGATCTGGACAGAAGGTATGGCTACACCTTC.

The chain is built from TRBV7-9 and TRBJ2-1; D possibly corresponds to TRBD2 (5 bases). Germline values: CDR1 SEHNR, CDR2 FQNEAQ (reference sequence). Trimming removed 5 bases from V and 8 bases from J, with 16 bases in between. This CDR3 region has 14 residues. CDR3 in amino acids: CASSRGLPVDEQFF. The CDR3 coding sequence is TGTGCCAGCAGCCGTGGACTGCCGGTGGATGAGCAGTTCTTC.